This TCR beta chain was profiled in a study of blood T cell repertoires in COVID-19. Overall study context: The cDNA or gDNA used as material had been derived from T cells, B-cell-depleted T cells, or PBMCs.

Sequenced by immunoSEQ multiplex PCR; TCRdb stores in-frame clones only, minus some. The sample shows about 310,000 clones, around 89% of them seen only once. The CDR3 length is 14 residues. Germline-derived CDR1 and CDR2 are KGHSH and LQKENI. The V gene lost 3 bases and the J gene lost 1 base, with 9 bases spanning the gap. The genes are TRBV18 and TRBJ1-1; unclear D gene. The sequencing sample was made of PBMCs or T cells enriched from blood (not recorded which). This sequence originates from a middle-aged woman who had recovered from COVID-19. The CDR3 region is CASSPTHTNTEAFF. The DNA of the CDR3 is TGTGCCAGCTCACCCACACATACGAACACTGAAGCTTTCTTT.